This entry lists 25 T cell receptor beta chains sequenced from one sample in a study of blood T cell repertoires in COVID-19. Some clones are missing from TCRdb's copy, which holds only in-frame ones; the method was immunoSEQ multiplex PCR. In the table there are approximately 45,000 clones, around nine tenths of which are singletons. The sample consisted of peripheral blood. The receptors come from a human donor in a cohort sampled during active COVID-19.

The rearrangement joins TRBV6-5 to TRBJ1-4; D may be TRBD1 (5 bases). Germline V gene sequence: CDR1 MNHEY, CDR2 SVGAGI. The CDR3 has 14 residues. Trimming pared 8 bases from V and 3 bases from J, leaving 13 bases between. DNA of the CDR3: TGTGCCAGCTCCCGGGGGGGGGCTAATGAAAAACTGTTTTTT. Translation gives CASSRGGANEKLFF.

This clone has a single count. V usage is TRBV7-2 and J usage is TRBJ2-7; TRBD2 matches at 16 bases. The CDR3 runs to 15 residues. Unmatched junction bases numbered 5, after V lost 5 bases and J lost 7 bases. The germline V gene has CDR1 SGHTA and CDR2 FQGNSA. The CDR3 loop reads CASSLGLAGGREQYF. CDR3 sequence (DNA): TGTGCCAGCAGCCTGGGACTAGCGGGGGGGAGGGAGCAGTACTTC.

The chain recombines TRBV10-3 with TRBJ2-7; 7 bases align to TRBD2. The CDR3 contains 15 residues. Germline trimming cut 2 bases from V and 2 bases from J; bases unmatched to any gene: 6. Per the germline V gene, CDR1 is ENHRY and CDR2 is SYGVKD. The CDR3 sequence is CAISEKWGGAYEQYF. In DNA form, the CDR3 reads TGTGCCATCAGTGAGAAGTGGGGGGGGGCCTACGAGCAGTACTTC.

This rearrangement joins TRBV7-2 to TRBJ2-2; tentative D call: TRBD1 (6 bases). The CDR3 runs to 16 residues. V lost 8 bases to trimming and J lost 4 bases, with 20 bases between them. CDR1 is SGHTA, CDR2 FQGNSA, per germline. This CDR3 is CASDKTGTGSTGELFF. CDR3 nucleotide sequence: TGTGCCAGCGACAAAACCGGAACAGGGAGCACCGGGGAGCTGTTTTTT.

The chain recombines TRBV4-1 with TRBJ1-3, with D unresolved. CDR1 MGHRA and CDR2 YSYEKL come from the germline V gene. This CDR3 spans 14 amino acids. V was trimmed by 0 bases and J by 5 bases, leaving 8 bases between them. CDR3 nucleotides: TGCGCCAGCAGCCAAGATCCAGCGCGAAACACCATATATTTT. As protein: CASSQDPARNTIYF.

V usage is TRBV7-8 and J usage is TRBJ1-1, with 8 nucleotides matching TRBD1. CDR1 is SGHVS and CDR2 is FQNEAQ in the germline V gene. The junction had 4 bases not matched to a gene; V was cut back by 2 bases and J by 8 bases. This CDR3 comprises 13 residues. The chain's CDR3 is CASSLSTGGEAFF. The CDR3 DNA reads as TGTGCCAGCAGCTTATCCACAGGGGGAGAAGCTTTCTTT.

The rearrangement links TRBV11-3 to TRBJ2-7, with 12 bases matching TRBD1. The CDR3 covers 15 residues. The junction had 3 bases not matched to a gene; V was cut back by 3 bases and J by 3 bases. Germline CDR1 SGHNT, CDR2 YENEEA. The CDR3, as DNA: TGTGCCAGCAGCTTGGGACAGGGGGCAATCTACGAGCAGTACTTC. It translates to CASSLGQGAIYEQYF. Full variable domain (rest looked up from reference TRBV11-3 and TRBJ2-7): EAGVVQSPRYKIIEKKQPVAFWCNPISGHNTLYWYLQNLGQGPELLIRYENEEAVDDSQLPKDRFSAERLKGVDSTLKIQPAELGDSAVYLCASSLGQGAIYEQYFGPGTRLTVT.

This clone was detected only a few times. DNA of the CDR3: TGTGCCAGCAGGCCCTGGGGGGAACCTAATCAGCCCCAGCATTTT. It codes for CASRPWGEPNQPQHF. V and J are TRBV28 and TRBJ1-5, with D tentatively TRBD1 (5 bases). CDR3 length: 15 amino acids. The germline gives CDR1 MDHEN, CDR2 SYDVKM. V shed 6 bases and J shed 4 bases, with 16 bases lying between them.

The chain carries TRBV27 and TRBJ2-1; 8 bases fit TRBD2. This CDR3 is 14 amino acids long. Unmatched junction bases numbered 10, after V lost 6 bases and J lost 9 bases. Per the germline V gene, CDR1 is MNHEY and CDR2 is SMNVEV (reference sequence). The CDR3 DNA reads as TGTGCCAGCAGGGTCGGGACTAGACATCCTGAGCAGTTCTTC. It codes for CASRVGTRHPEQFF.

The chain couples TRBV4-3 to TRBJ2-3; D perhaps matches TRBD2 (6 bases). V dropped 1 base and J dropped 4 bases, with 18 bases sitting between them. Germline loops: CDR1 LGHNA, CDR2 YSLEER. This CDR3 spans 17 amino acids. CDR3 sequence: CASSQGGTPVWSDTQYF. The DNA for the CDR3 is TGCGCCAGCAGCCAAGGCGGGACCCCCGTGTGGTCAGATACGCAGTATTTT.

The chain employs TRBV9 and TRBJ1-3; no reliable D call. Germline V gene lookup returns CDR1 SGDLS and CDR2 YYNGEE. V dropped 3 bases and J dropped 2 bases, with 15 bases sitting between them. This CDR3 has 16 amino acids. The CDR3 loop reads CASSASAEGTGNTIYF. The DNA for the CDR3 is TGTGCCAGCAGCGCCTCAGCGGAGGGAACTGGAAACACCATATATTTT.

This clone appeared a few times. The chain carries TRBV12-3 or TRBV12-4 and TRBJ1-5; D gene unclear. The CDR3 is 13 amino acids. The germline V and J ends were trimmed by 5 bases and 4 bases, with 9 bases remaining between them. The CDR3 DNA reads as TGTGCCAGCAGTCCCCTTGAGAATCAGCCCCAGCATTTT. This translates into CASSPLENQPQHF.

The rearrangement joins TRBV6-2 or TRBV6-3 to TRBJ2-3; D might be TRBD1 (6 bases). Per the germline V gene, CDR1 is MNHEY and CDR2 is SVGEGT. V shed 5 bases and J shed 3 bases, with 18 bases lying between them. The CDR3 is 16 amino acids. CDR3 protein: CASSPLGGIATDTQYF. The DNA for the CDR3 is TGTGCCAGCAGTCCGTTAGGGGGAATCGCGACAGATACGCAGTATTTT.

This sequence joins TRBV27 and TRBJ1-4, with 8 bases matching TRBD1. V shed 6 bases, J shed 6 bases, and the junction held 6 bases outside the gene matches. This CDR3 spans 14 amino acids. CDR1 and CDR2 (germline): MNHEY, SMNVEV (reference sequence). The CDR3 is CASRIRTGYEKLFF. In nucleotides, the CDR3 is TGTGCCAGCAGAATCAGGACAGGGTATGAAAAACTGTTTTTT.

The genes are TRBV24-1 and TRBJ1-2; D possibly corresponds to TRBD1 (5 bases). The germline gives CDR1 KGHDR, CDR2 SFDVKD. V shed 5 bases and J shed 2 bases, with 17 bases lying between them. The CDR3 has 16 amino acids. The CDR3 DNA reads TGTGCCACCAGTGCCCGCTCCAGGGAAAGGAACTATGGCTACACCTTC. The encoded protein is CATSARSRERNYGYTF.

The chain links TRBV9 to TRBJ2-1, with 7 bases matching TRBD2. The J segment lost 3 bases and the V segment lost 3 bases, leaving 6 bases of the junction unmatched. Germline V CDR1 and CDR2: SGDLS, YYNGEE. This CDR3 comprises 15 residues. The CDR3 DNA reads TGTGCCAGCAGCGCGCGGGGGACCAACTACAATGAGCAGTTCTTC. This gives the protein CASSARGTNYNEQFF.

CDR3 sequence reads: CASSPRDREIKNTEAFF. The CDR3, as DNA: TGTGCCAGTAGTCCCCGGGACAGGGAGATAAAGAACACTGAAGCTTTCTTT. The chain carries TRBV19 and TRBJ1-1; 9 bases align to TRBD1. V lost 5 bases to trimming and J lost 1 base; unmatched junction nucleotides: 11. The CDR3 runs to 17 residues. Per germline, CDR1 LNHDA and CDR2 SQIVND (reference sequence).

The CDR3 DNA follows: TGTGCCAGCAGTTACTGGGGCATGAACACTGAAGCTTTCTTT. Translating it yields CASSYWGMNTEAFF. The chain couples TRBV6-5 to TRBJ1-1; weak D call: TRBD1 (5 bases). Germline CDR1 MNHEY, CDR2 SVGAGI. Trimming removed 1 base at V and 0 bases at J, with 6 bases between. The CDR3 is 14 amino acids.

The chain couples TRBV5-1 to TRBJ2-5; 7 bases are a match to TRBD1. The J segment lost 0 bases and the V segment lost 3 bases, leaving 8 bases of the junction unmatched. The germline V gene encodes CDR1 SGHRS and CDR2 YFSETQ. This CDR3 region has 16 residues. The CDR3 loop is CASSSGTDAYQETQYF. The CDR3 nucleotides read TGCGCCAGCAGCTCGGGGACAGACGCCTACCAAGAGACCCAGTACTTC.

This chain uses TRBV7-9 with TRBJ2-3; D might be TRBD2 (5 bases). V was shortened by 8 bases and J by 2 bases, with 11 bases between the two germline ends. The germline V gene has CDR1 SEHNR and CDR2 FQNEAQ (reference sequence). The length of the CDR3 is 13 residues. The DNA for the CDR3 is TGTGCCAGCTCGGGAAGAAACACAGATACGCAGTATTTT. This gives the protein CASSGRNTDTQYF.

The chain is built from TRBV10-1 and TRBJ2-7; 7 nucleotides line up with TRBD2. The V gene end was trimmed by 7 bases and the J gene end by 6 bases; junction bases not matched to a gene: 9. This CDR3 is built from 13 residues. Germline-derived CDR1 and CDR2 are WNHNN and SYGVQD (reference sequence). The CDR3 coding sequence is TGCGCCAGCACCAACAACGGGGGGAGCGAGCAGTACTTC. Protein product: CASTNNGGSEQYF.

V gene TRBV7-6 combines with J gene TRBJ2-1; 14 nucleotides line up with TRBD2. V was pared by 6 bases and J by 7 bases, with 8 bases of the junction left unmatched. Germline CDR1 SGHVS, CDR2 FNYEAQ. The CDR3 runs to 16 residues. The CDR3 DNA reads TGTGCCAGCAGGCGGACTAGCGGGGGGACTCTGAATGAGCAGTTCTTC. It translates to CASRRTSGGTLNEQFF.

The chain joins TRBV4-3 to TRBJ1-1, with 8 bases aligning to TRBD1. Germline lookup yields CDR1 LGHNA and CDR2 YSLEER. With V trimmed by 4 bases and J by 6 bases, 4 bases remained unmatched. There are 13 residues in the CDR3. The CDR3 DNA reads as TGCGCCAGCAGCCTTCAGGGGGCGGCTGAAGCTTTCTTT. This sequence encodes CASSLQGAAEAFF.

This chain links TRBV9 with TRBJ1-2; TRBD1 matches 9 bases. In germline, CDR1 is SGDLS, CDR2 YYNGEE. CDR3 size: 14 residues. Unmatched junction bases numbered 8, after V lost 3 bases and J lost 8 bases. CDR3 loop: CASSDRDREWGYTF. The CDR3 nucleotides read TGTGCCAGCAGCGACCGGGACAGGGAGTGGGGCTACACCTTC. Looking up the rest from reference TRBV9 and TRBJ1-2 gives the full variable domain: DSGVTQTPKHLITATGQRVTLRCSPRSGDLSVYWYQQSLDQGLQFLIQYYNGEERAKGNILERFSAQQFPDLHSELNLSSLELGDSALYFCASSDRDREWGYTFGSGTRLTVV.

The CDR3 DNA sequence: TGTGCCAGCAGTCTAACCGGGGCCAACGTCCTGACTTTC. The encoded protein is CASSLTGANVLTF. V is TRBV12-3 or TRBV12-4 and J is TRBJ2-6, with D hard to call. The CDR3 consists of 13 residues. Trimming took 5 bases from V and 4 from J, leaving 6 bases between them.